This T cell receptor beta chain was profiled in a study of patients and donors after allogeneic stem cell transplantation. Germline CDR1 SGDLS, CDR2 YYNGEE. V lost 0 bases and J 1 base, leaving 11 bases between the germline ends. The CDR3 totals 15 residues. TCRdb itself ran the RT-PCR reads through MiXCR, one entry per CDR3 protein. The sample lists about 960,000 distinct CDR3 sequences, about a sixth seen once, with around 5.5% in the top ten. What was sequenced was blood, either unsorted or a sorted T cell fraction (not recorded which). The sequence was obtained from a human donor who was either an allogeneic HSCT recipient or a stem cell or donor lymphocyte infusion donor (not recorded which). It is not recorded whose cells these are; they may come from a transplant donor. The chain recombines TRBV9 with TRBJ2-7; D could derive from TRBD1 or TRBD2 (5 bases each). The CDR3 coding sequence is TGTGCCAGCAGCGTAGCTACGGGGCCATCCTACGAGCAGTACTTC. Encoded protein: CASSVATGPSYEQYF.